The entry below describes one TCR beta chain. The source of the sample is a study of blood T cell repertoires in COVID-19. Study-wide background: There were acute and convalescent COVID-19 samples, and they came from the United States, Italy and Spain.

Repertoires were generated with immunoSEQ multiplex PCR, while TCRdb's copy carries only in-frame clones and drops some. The table has more than 250,000 clones, roughly 85% seen once. Germline assignment: CDR1 SGHRS and CDR2 YFSETQ. The CDR3 has 14 residues. V lost 0 bases and J lost 2, with 7 bases in between. This rearrangement joins TRBV5-1 to TRBJ2-3, with TRBD1 as a possible D gene (6 bases). The sequence came from a woman aged 25 to 39 who had recovered from COVID-19. Source material: PBMCs or T cells enriched from blood (not recorded which). In DNA, the CDR3 is TGCGCCAGCAGCTTGGACAGGGCCACAGATACGCAGTATTTT. Translation gives CASSLDRATDTQYF.